Listed below are T cell receptor beta chains from one sample, sequenced in a study of shared clonotypes between healthy human individuals. Sequencing was performed with immunoSEQ multiplex PCR; in TCRdb, only in-frame clones are kept and a portion is missing. The repertoire holds about 460,000 clones, 77% seen once, with about 12% in the top ten. Sequencing was performed on PBMCs. The source of these receptors is a woman between 35 and 50 years old in good health. Some clones in this sample may be carry-over from other donors' samples. Both conserved end residues are part of each CDR3. D genes are given only for firm matches. Only part of the rows carry a size: once, few, many, or a class if the clone is expanded.

v_call	j_call	clone_size	d_call	cdr3_aa	cdr3_nt
TRBV7-3	TRBJ2-2	many	.	CASSLSASNTGELFF	TGTGCCAGCAGCTTAAGCGCGTCGAACACCGGGGAGCTGTTTTTT
TRBV30	TRBJ1-6	once	.	CAVDGGGSPLHF	TGTGCCGTCGACGGCGGGGGTTCACCCCTCCACTTT
TRBV11-3	TRBJ2-7	.	.	CASSAGRGESYEQYF	TGTGCCAGCAGCGCAGGACGGGGTGAGTCCTACGAGCAGTACTTC
TRBV4-2	TRBJ1-4	once	TRBD1	CASSLAGQGGEKLFF	TGTGCCAGCAGCCTCGCAGGACAGGGTGGCGAAAAACTGTTTTTT
TRBV30	TRBJ2-5	.	TRBD2	CAWSVPGAGPKETQYF	TGTGCCTGGAGTGTACCGGGAGCGGGACCCAAAGAGACCCAGTACTTC
TRBV5-4	TRBJ2-1	.	TRBD2	CASSDRTSGRSNEQFF	TGTGCCAGCAGCGACCGGACTAGCGGGAGAAGCAATGAGCAGTTCTTC
TRBV6-5	TRBJ2-7	.	.	CASGTVSYEQYF	TGTGCCAGCGGGACCGTCTCCTACGAGCAGTACTTC
TRBV2	TRBJ1-5	many	.	CASTRATSRGNQPQHF	TGTGCCAGCACCCGGGCCACTTCTCGTGGCAATCAGCCCCAGCATTTT
TRBV27	TRBJ2-1	.	TRBD1	CASSSRTGQPNYNEQFF	TGTGCCAGCAGTTCCAGGACAGGTCAACCGAACTACAATGAGCAGTTCTTC
TRBV7-2	TRBJ2-5	.	TRBD2	CASSSGRAGETQYF	TGTGCCAGCAGTAGCGGGAGGGCCGGAGAGACCCAGTACTTC
TRBV5-4	TRBJ2-3	.	TRBD2	CASSDTLTSGGDTQYF	TGTGCCAGCAGCGACACCCTTACTAGCGGGGGAGATACGCAGTATTTT
TRBV18	TRBJ1-2	.	.	CASSPGTVNYGYTF	TGTGCCAGCTCACCGGGAACGGTCAACTATGGCTACACCTTC
TRBV18	TRBJ2-1	.	.	CASSPSASSYNEQFF	TGTGCCAGCTCACCTAGCGCGAGCTCCTACAATGAGCAGTTCTTC
TRBV5-8	TRBJ2-7	.	.	CASSSAYEQYF	TGTGCCAGCAGCTCGGCGTACGAGCAGTACTTC
TRBV5-1	TRBJ2-5	many	TRBD2	CASKEGAIRTSGTEGTQYF	TGCGCCAGCAAGGAGGGGGCCATAAGGACTAGCGGGACCGAGGGGACCCAGTACTTC
TRBV28	TRBJ1-2	.	TRBD1	CASSRPGTGTHGYTF	TGTGCCAGCAGTCGTCCCGGGACAGGGACGCACGGCTACACCTTC
TRBV5-4	TRBJ1-1	.	.	CASSLQGRPNTEAFF	TGTGCCAGCAGCTTGCAGGGAAGACCGAACACTGAAGCTTTCTTT
TRBV19	TRBJ2-2	many	TRBD2	CASSIHRGGPGGELFF	TGTGCCAGTAGTATTCATCGGGGAGGGCCGGGCGGGGAGCTGTTTTTT
TRBV4-2	TRBJ2-1	.	.	CASSQDKGSGKYNEQFF	TGTGCCAGCAGCCAAGATAAGGGTAGCGGAAAGTACAATGAGCAGTTCTTC
TRBV2	TRBJ1-4	.	.	CASRYDRLGNEKLFF	TGTGCCAGCAGATATGACAGACTCGGGAATGAAAAACTGTTTTTT
TRBV28	TRBJ2-2	few	TRBD2	CASSFSRTSGNTGELFF	TGTGCCAGCAGTTTCTCTCGGACTAGCGGTAACACCGGGGAGCTGTTTTTT
TRBV5-1	TRBJ1-1	.	.	CASSLLQGNTEAFF	TGCGCTAGCAGCTTGCTCCAGGGGAACACTGAAGCTTTCTTT
TRBV5-6	TRBJ1-2	.	.	CASTFSGVGCTF	TGTGCCAGCACCTTTTCGGGGGTTGGGTGCACCTTC
TRBV10-3	TRBJ2-5	.	.	CAIRGEETQYF	TGTGCCATCAGGGGGGAAGAGACCCAGTACTTC
TRBV6-6	TRBJ2-7	.	TRBD1	CASSYYKTGQQQYF	TGTGCCAGCAGTTACTATAAGACGGGACAGCAGCAGTACTTC
TRBV11-1	TRBJ2-7	many	TRBD1	CASSLGQGVNEQYF	TGTGCCAGCAGCTTAGGACAGGGCGTCAACGAGCAGTACTTC
TRBV15	TRBJ2-3	.	.	CATSREGEATDTQYF	TGTGCCACCAGCAGAGAGGGGGAAGCCACAGATACGCAGTATTTT
TRBV18	TRBJ2-1	few	.	CASSPGGYSYNEQFF	TGTGCCAGCTCACCAGGAGGCTACTCCTACAATGAGCAGTTCTTC
TRBV6-1	TRBJ1-3	.	.	CASSADIFTGNTIYF	TGTGCCAGCAGCGCGGACATCTTCACTGGAAACACCATATATTTT
TRBV6-5	TRBJ2-7	.	TRBD2	CASSVRLAGYYEQYF	TGTGCCAGCAGCGTACGACTAGCGGGGTACTACGAGCAGTACTTC
TRBV20-1	TRBJ2-7	.	.	CSASDSYEQYF	TGCAGTGCTTCAGACAGCTACGAGCAGTACTTC
TRBV5-1	TRBJ2-1	.	TRBD1	CASSLVATGAYNEQFF	TGCGCCAGCAGCTTGGTTGCGACAGGGGCCTACAATGAGCAGTTCTTC
TRBV14	TRBJ2-1	few	.	CASSQGRLAEQFF	TGTGCCAGCAGCCAAGGTCGGCTCGCTGAGCAGTTCTTC
TRBV7-2	TRBJ2-7	.	TRBD2	CASSTLAGFQYEQYF	TGTGCCAGCAGCACATTAGCGGGTTTCCAGTACGAGCAGTACTTC
TRBV6-6	TRBJ1-5	.	TRBD1	CASSYGDRDYQPQHF	TGTGCCAGCAGTTACGGAGACAGGGACTATCAGCCCCAGCATTTT
TRBV7-2	TRBJ1-5	.	.	CASSFTGNQPQHF	TGTGCCAGCAGCTTCACAGGAAATCAGCCCCAGCATTTT
TRBV7-5	TRBJ1-1	.	.	CVRSRRDRGVTEAFF	TGTGTCAGAAGCCGACGGGACAGGGGTGTTACTGAAGCTTTCTTT
TRBV28	TRBJ1-1	.	.	CASSLQGEAFF	TGTGCCAGCAGTTTACAGGGTGAAGCTTTCTTT
TRBV30	TRBJ2-5	.	TRBD2	CAWSQRGGETQYF	TGTGCCTGGAGTCAACGGGGGGGCGAGACCCAGTACTTC
TRBV6-5	TRBJ1-5	.	.	CASSYDSNQPQHF	TGTGCCAGCAGTTACGACAGCAATCAGCCCCAGCATTTT